A selection of T cell receptor beta chains follows, all from one sample in a study of T cells expressing NK-cell markers. TCRdb re-analyzed the 5' RACE reads; it lists each CDR3 protein once, without DNA. This table holds 500,000 or so distinct CDR3 sequences. The source material was blood T cells: a sorted CD56 or NKG2C T cell subset, CD4+ or CD8+ T cells, or bulk PBMC T cells (not recorded which). The receptors were sampled from a man younger than 35 in good health. CDR3s include the opening cysteine and the closing phenylalanine or tryptophan.

CDR3 protein	V gene	J gene
CAISESVTGAKKGGNQPQHF	TRBV10-3	TRBJ1-5
CASNDPLQNYGYTF	TRBV12-3/TRBV12-4	TRBJ1-2
CAITAHSNNEQFF	TRBV10-3	TRBJ2-1
CASSKQSTGELFF	TRBV6-1	TRBJ2-2
CSATQDVLIQYF	TRBV20-1	TRBJ2-4
CASSSSRDYTDTQYF	TRBV12-3/TRBV12-4	TRBJ2-3
CASSTLAGVDTQYF	TRBV19	TRBJ2-3
CASREASGRSDEQFF	TRBV28	TRBJ2-1
CASGTGTPYNEQFF	TRBV13	TRBJ2-1
CASSLEGIAGSYEQYF	TRBV11-2	TRBJ2-7
CASGLGLAGENEQFF	TRBV12-5	TRBJ2-1
CSARSTLAGGPGELFF	TRBV20-1	TRBJ2-2
CASSWRGDYEQYF	TRBV6-1	TRBJ2-7
CASSYSKNARAIYYNEQFF	TRBV6-2/TRBV6-3	TRBJ2-1
CASQGTGMNTEAFF	TRBV25-1	TRBJ1-1
CASSQDYRLALNTGELFF	TRBV4-2	TRBJ2-2
CSARDMGSGGGIRDTQYF	TRBV20-1	TRBJ2-3
CASSGPTNTEAFF	TRBV12-3/TRBV12-4	TRBJ1-1
CASVTGGDTQYF	TRBV12-3/TRBV12-4	TRBJ2-3
CSVRVPTGGETQYF	TRBV20-1	TRBJ2-5
CASRGDRGEETQYF	TRBV12-3/TRBV12-4	TRBJ2-5
CAADSGESSYNEQFF	TRBV10-3	TRBJ2-1
CASSIDSGLATEQFF	TRBV19	TRBJ2-1